These 21 T cell receptor beta chains were all obtained from the same sample, sequenced in a study of blood T cell repertoires in COVID-19. Clones were read by immunoSEQ multiplex PCR, and TCRdb kept only the in-frame ones, dropping some. The sample carries some 270,000 clones, about 89% recorded once. Sequenced material: peripheral blood. These receptors all stem from a man aged 35 to 55 with active or convalescent COVID-19.

The chain is built from TRBV5-1 and TRBJ1-2; 8 bases line up with TRBD1. This CDR3 contains 14 residues. CDR1 and CDR2 (germline): SGHRS, YFSETQ. J gave up 2 bases and V 4 bases, and 4 bases lay outside the gene matches. The CDR3: CASSVTGGNYGYTF. CDR3 bases: TGCGCCAGCAGCGTCACAGGGGGAAACTATGGCTACACCTTC.

The chain uses TRBV11-3 and TRBJ2-3, with D perhaps matching TRBD2 (6 bases). Trimming removed 6 bases from V and 4 bases from J, with 14 bases in between. The V gene's germline CDR1 is SGHNT and CDR2 YENEEA. The length of the CDR3 is 14 residues. The CDR3, as DNA: TGTGCCAGCAGTCGATTTGGCGGGGCAGATACGCAGTATTTT. Translated: CASSRFGGADTQYF.

This chain uses TRBV19 with TRBJ1-5; D gene uncertain. The CDR3 extends over 16 amino acids. Germline CDR1 reads LNHDA; CDR2 reads SQIVND (reference sequence). Trimming took 0 bases from V and 6 from J, leaving 15 bases between them. CDR3 DNA: TGTGCCAGTAGTATAGAGTCCCTAGGTCACGGTCAGCCCCAGCATTTT. It encodes CASSIESLGHGQPQHF.

The chain carries TRBV7-9 and TRBJ2-7; the D gene is possibly TRBD2 (6 bases). The germline gives CDR1 SEHNR, CDR2 FQNEAQ (reference sequence). Trimming stripped 5 bases from V and 2 bases from J, with 10 bases between. The CDR3 length is 13 residues. For the CDR3, the DNA is TGTGCCAGCAGCCAGTCGGGGGCCTACGAGCAGTACTTC. Translating gives CASSQSGAYEQYF.

The V call is TRBV19, the J call TRBJ2-1, with 8 positions matching TRBD2. V lost 7 bases to trimming and J lost 4 bases; unmatched junction nucleotides: 3. CDR3 length equals 13 residues. Germline CDR1 and CDR2: LNHDA and SQIVND (reference sequence). CDR3 DNA: TGTGCCAGTAACGGCGGGGGGTACAATGAGCAGTTCTTC. Encoded protein: CASNGGGYNEQFF.

CDR3 region: CAWQTGVNTEAFF. The CDR3 DNA reads as TGTGCCTGGCAGACAGGGGTGAACACTGAAGCTTTCTTT. This chain uses TRBV30 with TRBJ1-1; 8 bases agree with TRBD1. V lost 5 bases to trimming and J lost 0 bases; unmatched junction nucleotides: 2. The CDR3 is made up of 13 amino acids. Germline CDR1 GTSNPN, CDR2 SVGIG (reference sequence).

The CDR3 coding sequence is TGTGCCAGCAGGGAGGACCTTCGAGGAAACACCATATATTTT. Translated, it gives CASREDLRGNTIYF. The gene calls are TRBV6-5 and TRBJ1-3; no reliable D call. V lost 6 bases to trimming and J lost 4 bases, with 13 bases between them. The V gene's germline CDR1 is MNHEY and CDR2 SVGAGI. The CDR3 consists of 14 residues.

The rearrangement joins TRBV24-1 to TRBJ2-1, with TRBD1 identical over 8 bases. Germline V gives CDR1 KGHDR, CDR2 SFDVKD. The V and J ends lost 1 base and 1 base, in that order; junction bases with no gene match: 2. The CDR3 contains 16 residues. The CDR3 loop reads CATSDFTGGSYNEQFF. As DNA, the CDR3 is TGTGCCACCAGTGATTTTACAGGGGGTTCCTACAATGAGCAGTTCTTC.

The chain couples TRBV19 to TRBJ2-3, with D unresolved. V lost 11 bases and J lost 2, with 11 bases in between. This CDR3 is 12 amino acids long. The germline gives CDR1 LNHDA, CDR2 SQIVND (reference sequence). The CDR3 sequence is CASTPLTDTQYF. The CDR3 DNA sequence: TGTGCCTCGACTCCGCTCACAGATACGCAGTATTTT.

The count of this clone is one. The chain combines TRBV11-2 with TRBJ2-3; TRBD2 matches 15 bases. Germline V gene sequence: CDR1 SGHAT, CDR2 FQNNGV. After removal of 5 bases from V and 5 bases from J, the junction contained 11 bases not matched to a gene. This CDR3 comprises 18 residues. The CDR3 is CASSLGLAGGLVVDTQYF. CDR3 coding DNA: TGTGCCAGCAGCCTTGGACTAGCGGGAGGGCTGGTGGTAGATACGCAGTATTTT.

The chain carries TRBV14 and TRBJ2-3; the match to TRBD1 covers 8 bases. The CDR3 is made up of 15 amino acids. Unmatched junction bases numbered 7, after V lost 4 bases and J lost 4 bases. Per germline, CDR1 SGHDN and CDR2 FVKESK. The CDR3 reads CASSPYGQGSDTQYF. The CDR3 coding sequence is TGTGCCAGCAGCCCATACGGACAGGGATCAGATACGCAGTATTTT.

This clone was seen just once. At the DNA level, this CDR3 is encoded by other sequences in the same sample as well. The V call is TRBV6-1, the J call TRBJ2-3; tentative D call: TRBD1 (6 bases). The V gene's germline CDR1 is MNHNS and CDR2 SASEGT. Trimming stripped 3 bases from V and 0 bases from J, with 7 bases between. CDR3 length equals 14 residues. CDR3 bases: TGTGCCAGCAGTGAGGGGGCTAGCACAGATACGCAGTATTTT. The encoded protein is CASSEGASTDTQYF.

This clone occurred once. The V call is TRBV3-1 (or the pseudogene TRBV3-2), the J call TRBJ2-5; TRBD2 matches at 12 bases. CDR3 size: 17 residues. Trimming cost V 0 bases and J 2 bases; bases outside gene matches: 4. Germline values: CDR1 LGHDT, CDR2 YNNKEL (reference sequence). The CDR3 loop is CASSQDLAGGLQETQYF. The CDR3 DNA reads as TGTGCCAGCAGCCAAGATCTAGCGGGGGGGCTGCAAGAGACCCAGTACTTC.

V gene TRBV2 combines with J gene TRBJ2-7, with D perhaps TRBD2 (7 bases). Germline CDR1 SNHLY, CDR2 FYNNEI. The V end was cut by 6 bases, the J end by 4 bases, with 19 bases between. CDR3 length: 15 residues. The DNA for the CDR3 is TGTGCCAGCAGCCCAGCCGTGGGGGGGCGATACGAGCAGTACTTC. Translation gives CASSPAVGGRYEQYF.

The chain uses TRBV6-1 and TRBJ2-2; D ambiguous. The CDR3 totals 16 residues. CDR1 is MNHNS and CDR2 is SASEGT in the germline V gene. Trimming left V 4 bases short and J 0 bases short, with 12 bases between. Here the CDR3 DNA reads TGTGCCAGCAGTGGCCCCCGCGGCACGAACACCGGGGAGCTGTTTTTT. Its protein is CASSGPRGTNTGELFF.

For the CDR3, the DNA is TGTGCCAGCAGCGTAGAAGGGGTAAGGGACGAGCAGTACTTC. Translated, it gives CASSVEGVRDEQYF. V is TRBV9 and J is TRBJ2-7, with a weak D call TRBD1 (5 bases). This CDR3 is built from 14 residues. The V gene lost 0 bases and the J gene lost 5 bases, with 12 bases spanning the gap. Germline V gives CDR1 SGDLS, CDR2 YYNGEE.

The V and J genes are TRBV6-1 and TRBJ2-7; 12 positions match TRBD1. CDR3 length: 16 amino acids. Germline V lookup: CDR1 MNHNS, CDR2 SASEGT. The J segment lost 5 bases and the V segment lost 4 bases, leaving 9 bases of the junction unmatched. Here the CDR3 reads CASSGGDRGRKDEQYF. DNA of the CDR3: TGTGCCAGCAGTGGAGGGGACAGGGGGCGCAAGGACGAGCAGTACTTC.

The chain carries TRBV6-5 and TRBJ2-2; D is perhaps TRBD2 (6 bases). This CDR3 region has 14 residues. Germline V gene data show CDR1 as MNHEY and CDR2 as SVGAGI. V lost 11 bases and J lost 3, with 16 bases in between. In DNA, the CDR3 is TGTGCCGCAGCACCGGGACTCGACACCGGGGAGCTGTTTTTT. Protein sequence: CAAAPGLDTGELFF.

As to this clone: The same CDR3 also results from other DNA sequences found in this sample. The rearrangement joins TRBV7-9 to TRBJ1-1; perhaps TRBD1 as D (6 bases). Between the trimmed V and J ends, which lost 5 bases and 1 base, there was a span of 8 bases. Germline V gene data show CDR1 as SEHNR and CDR2 as FQNEAQ (reference sequence). This CDR3 has 13 amino acids. The CDR3 DNA is TGTGCCAGCAGCCCGACAGGGAACACTGAAGCTTTCTTT. Protein: CASSPTGNTEAFF.

The chain employs TRBV7-3 and TRBJ2-7; 8 bases align to TRBD1. V lost 2 bases and J lost 0; bases outside the gene matches: 6. Germline V gene lookup returns CDR1 SGHTA and CDR2 FQGTGA. This CDR3 is built from 16 residues. CDR3: CASSLQGAQSSYEQYF. CDR3 DNA sequence: TGTGCCAGCAGCTTACAGGGGGCGCAATCCTCCTACGAGCAGTACTTC.

The chain combines TRBV29-1 with TRBJ2-3; D is possibly TRBD1 (5 bases). The CDR3 is made up of 15 amino acids. CDR1 SQVTM and CDR2 ANQGSEA come from the germline V gene. V shed 0 bases and J shed 3 bases, with 13 bases lying between them. CDR3 coding DNA: TGCAGCGTTGAAGATCGACGATCAGGGACAGATACGCAGTATTTT. The encoded protein is CSVEDRRSGTDTQYF.